The clone carrying this TCR beta chain was found once. The junction had 1 base not matched to a gene; V was cut back by 0 bases and J by 3 bases. This CDR3 is 15 amino acids long. Germline V gives CDR1 SGHAT, CDR2 FQNNGV. Assay used: immunoSEQ multiplex PCR; TCRdb lists only in-frame clones, some missing. The sample has about 40,000 clones, approximately 88% seen once; the top ten hold approximately 5.1%. This record comes from a study of T cell changes during pregnancy in multiple sclerosis. The receptor comes from a female donor in good health, enrolled as a control in a pregnancy study. Sequences were derived from peripheral blood, sampled in the first trimester of pregnancy. V is TRBV11-2 and J is TRBJ2-3; 9 positions match TRBD2. CDR3 loop: CASSLDAGGTDTQYF. The CDR3 nucleotides are TGTGCCAGCAGCTTAGATGCGGGGGGGACAGATACGCAGTATTTT.